This passage covers 21 T cell receptor beta chains from one sample sequenced in a study of Graves' ophthalmopathy and Graves' hyperthyroidism. TCR beta CDR3 regions were amplified from RNA transcripts. The authors performed first-round RT-PCR with HTBI primers and then a second-round multiplex PCR. TCRdb analysed the multiplex PCR reads with MiXCR anew, one entry per CDR3 protein. The data contain approximately 210,000 distinct CDR3 sequences, under 30% of them singletons. Sequences were obtained from peripheral blood. The receptors were gathered from a man between 50 and 59 years old with Graves' ophthalmopathy.

This clonotype was counted at least ten times. The J gene is TRBJ2-5, the V gene TRBV11-2; D unclear. From germline, CDR1 is SGHAT and CDR2 FQNNGV. V lost 4 bases, J lost 3 bases, and 12 bases lay in between. This CDR3 spans 14 amino acids. CDR3 amino acids: CASSSYDGEETQYF. Written as DNA, the CDR3 is TGTGCCAGCAGCTCCTATGACGGAGAAGAGACCCAGTACTTC.

The CDR3 protein is CASSLATSGSRGEQYF. CDR3 sequence (DNA): TGTGCCAGCAGCTTAGCAACTAGCGGGAGCCGGGGGGAGCAGTACTTC. This chain links TRBV7-2 with TRBJ2-7; 11 positions agree with TRBD2. V lost 0 bases, J lost 7 bases, and 8 bases stayed unmatched. The CDR3 is made up of 16 amino acids. Germline V lookup: CDR1 SGHTA, CDR2 FQGNSA.

This clonotype was counted between two and nine times. V usage is TRBV6-1 and J usage is TRBJ1-6; D gene uncertain. Looked up from germline, CDR1 is MNHNS and CDR2 is SASEGT. The CDR3 is 15 amino acids. The V and J ends lost 8 bases and 5 bases respectively, with 16 bases between them. The CDR3: CASSGVTGHNSPLHF. The CDR3 DNA reads TGTGCCAGCTCCGGTGTGACGGGCCATAATTCACCCCTCCACTTT.

The chain combines TRBV28 with TRBJ1-1; 10 positions match TRBD1. Germline CDR1 reads MDHEN; CDR2 reads SYDVKM. CDR3 length: 14 amino acids. J lost 4 bases, V lost 5 bases, and 4 bases had no gene match. CDR3 residues: CASSAGQGVTEAFF. As DNA, the CDR3 is TGTGCCAGCAGTGCCGGACAGGGGGTCACTGAAGCTTTCTTT.

This clonotype was observed at least ten times. This chain links TRBV28 with TRBJ2-7; D is unresolved. The germline V gene has CDR1 MDHEN and CDR2 SYDVKM. The CDR3 extends over 11 amino acids. The V end was cut by 8 bases, the J end by 7 bases, with 12 bases between. The DNA of the CDR3 is TGTGCCAGCCAAGTTTTCCAGGAGCAGTACTTC. This encodes CASQVFQEQYF.

This clonotype was observed at least ten times. The V gene is TRBV24-1, the J gene TRBJ2-7; TRBD1 aligns across 8 bases. V lost 4 bases to trimming and J lost 6 bases; unmatched junction nucleotides: 16. Germline V gene sequence: CDR1 KGHDR, CDR2 SFDVKD. The CDR3 is made up of 17 amino acids. CDR3 sequence: CATSDTGGRQGLPEQYF. The CDR3 nucleotides are TGTGCCACCAGTGACACCGGAGGGAGACAGGGGCTCCCCGAGCAGTACTTC.

This clonotype occurred many times. The chain recombines TRBV7-2 with TRBJ1-1, with a weak D call TRBD1 (6 bases). CDR1 is SGHTA and CDR2 is FQGNSA in the germline V gene. This CDR3 region has 15 residues. V lost 5 bases and J 2 bases, leaving 15 bases between the germline ends. The CDR3 is CASSPTQGYNTEAFF. CDR3 sequence (DNA): TGTGCCAGCAGCCCTACGCAGGGGTACAACACTGAAGCTTTCTTT. Full variable domain (outside the CDR3, taken from reference TRBV7-2 and TRBJ1-1): GAGVSQSPSNKVTEKGKDVELRCDPISGHTALYWYRQSLGQGLEFLIYFQGNSAPDKSGLPSDRFSAERTGGSVSTLTIQRTQQEDSAVYLCASSPTQGYNTEAFFGQGTRLTVV.

This clonotype was picked up a small number of times. This chain links TRBV30 with TRBJ1-1, with D possibly TRBD1 on 5 matching bases. The germline V gene encodes CDR1 GTSNPN and CDR2 SVGIG (reference sequence). This CDR3 contains 13 residues. With 5 bases removed from V and 1 base from J, the gap between germline ends came to 11 bases. The CDR3 DNA reads TGTGCCTGGGAAAACGGACAGAACACTGAAGCTTTCTTT. This gives the protein CAWENGQNTEAFF.

The chain joins TRBV6-5 to TRBJ2-2, with 7 positions matching TRBD1. CDR3 length equals 15 residues. V lost 2 bases to trimming and J lost 5 bases; unmatched junction nucleotides: 5. The V gene's germline CDR1 is MNHEY and CDR2 SVGAGI. The CDR3 loop reads CASSYLSGGTGELFF. The CDR3 DNA is TGTGCCAGCAGTTACCTATCAGGGGGAACCGGGGAGCTGTTTTTT.

The gene calls are TRBV6-2 or TRBV6-3 and TRBJ2-3; 11 bases agree with TRBD1. With 2 bases clipped from V and 2 bases from J, the junction kept 9 bases outside the gene matches. Germline CDR1 reads MNHEY; CDR2 reads SVGEGT. The CDR3 runs 18 residues. The CDR3 region is CASSYGSGTGGLTDTQYF. The DNA of the CDR3 is TGTGCCAGCAGTTACGGCTCTGGGACAGGGGGGCTCACAGATACGCAGTATTTT.

This clonotype occurred many times. V is TRBV7-2 and J is TRBJ2-5; tentatively, D is TRBD1 or TRBD2 (6 bases each). Germline CDR1 and CDR2: SGHTA and FQGNSA. There are 17 residues in the CDR3. V gave up 1 base and J gave up 1 base, with 16 bases separating them. The CDR3 DNA follows: TGTGCCAGCAGCTTAGGGGCGGGTAGGGGGGTCCAAGAGACCCAGTACTTC. Protein product: CASSLGAGRGVQETQYF.

This clonotype was recorded many times. The rearrangement links TRBV6-5 to TRBJ1-2, with D perhaps matching TRBD1 (5 bases). This CDR3 region has 13 residues. V was cut by 5 bases and J by 8 bases, with 15 bases left in between. Germline V gene lookup returns CDR1 MNHEY and CDR2 SVGAGI. The CDR3 sequence: CASSLTRGWGYTF. The CDR3 DNA reads TGTGCCAGCAGTCTGACGAGGGGTTGGGGCTACACCTTC.

The chain combines TRBV15 with TRBJ1-2; D call uncertain. V was cut by 0 bases and J by 8 bases, with 10 bases left in between. Per the germline V gene, CDR1 is LNHNV and CDR2 is YYDKDF (reference sequence). The CDR3 contains 13 residues. In DNA form, the CDR3 reads TGTGCCACCAGCAGAGATTTCTCCGGGGGCTACACCTTC. Its protein is CATSRDFSGGYTF.

This clonotype appeared many times. The genes are TRBV6-2 or TRBV6-3 and TRBJ2-7; D gene uncertain. The CDR3 runs to 13 residues. V lost 6 bases, J lost 0 bases, and 9 bases lay in between. Looked up from germline, CDR1 is MNHEY and CDR2 is SVGEGT. The CDR3: CASRVDISYEQYF. CDR3 nucleotides: TGTGCCAGCAGAGTCGACATCTCCTACGAGCAGTACTTC.

This clonotype has a count of ten or more. The rearrangement uses TRBV12-3 or TRBV12-4 and TRBJ2-4, with D maybe TRBD2 (6 bases). V lost 2 bases and J lost 9, with 11 bases in between. This CDR3 is 13 amino acids long. The CDR3 loop reads CASSLLEGGIQYF. CDR3 coding DNA: TGTGCCAGCAGTTTATTGGAGGGAGGCATTCAGTACTTC.

This clonotype has at least ten counts. The chain joins TRBV6-2 or TRBV6-3 to TRBJ2-7, with TRBD2 as a possible D gene (6 bases). V lost 4 bases, J lost 2 bases, and 18 bases lay in between. This CDR3 has 16 amino acids. Germline lookup yields CDR1 MNHEY and CDR2 SVGEGT. The CDR3 reads CASSSTFGGRAYEQYF. In DNA form, the CDR3 reads TGTGCCAGCAGTTCGACCTTTGGGGGGAGAGCCTACGAGCAGTACTTC.

In this sample, this clonotype turned up many times. The chain has TRBV5-1 and TRBJ2-5; no definite D call. CDR1 and CDR2 (germline): SGHRS, YFSETQ. The CDR3 has 13 amino acids. Trimming stripped 4 bases from V and 7 bases from J, with 14 bases between. CDR3 amino acids: CASSPYQAPTQYF. In nucleotides, the CDR3 is TGCGCCAGCAGCCCATATCAGGCCCCGACCCAGTACTTC.

The genes are TRBV28 and TRBJ1-1; no clear D. This CDR3 is built from 13 residues. Germline V gene sequence: CDR1 MDHEN, CDR2 SYDVKM. The V end was cut by 7 bases, the J end by 5 bases, with 14 bases between. As DNA, the CDR3 is TGTGCCAGCACACGACCTGGGTGGACTGAAGCTTTCTTT. Translated, it gives CASTRPGWTEAFF.

The chain carries TRBV6-5 and TRBJ1-1; D is unresolved. Germline-derived CDR1 and CDR2 are MNHEY and SVGAGI. The CDR3 contains 13 residues. V was pared by 2 bases and J by 1 base, with 5 bases between. The CDR3 bases are TGTGCCAGCAGTTACATGCCGAACACTGAAGCTTTCTTT. Amino acid sequence: CASSYMPNTEAFF.

This chain links TRBV28 with TRBJ2-7, with D perhaps given as TRBD1 or TRBD2 (6 bases each). Germline loops: CDR1 MDHEN, CDR2 SYDVKM. The CDR3 is made up of 14 amino acids. V gave up 8 bases and J gave up 2 bases, with 16 bases separating them. CDR3 nucleotide sequence: TGTGCCAGCGGAGGGGGAGGTAGAACCTACGAGCAGTACTTC. It yields the protein CASGGGGRTYEQYF.

The rearrangement links TRBV6-4 to TRBJ2-6; D gene unclear. Trimming took off 2 bases at V and 0 bases at J, with 8 bases between the two ends. Germline-derived CDR1 and CDR2 are MRHNA and SNTAGT. This CDR3 has 16 amino acids. The CDR3 reads CASSDPRTSGANVLTF. The CDR3, as DNA: TGTGCCAGCAGTGACCCCCGGACCTCTGGGGCCAACGTCCTGACTTTC.